This T cell receptor (beta chain) appears in the sequencing data of a study of CXCR3-negative and CXCR3-positive naive CD8 T cells. Study-wide points: Fresh PBMCs served for most assays, and CXCR3 expression fell partially after cryopreservation. Similarly elevated diversity marked both naive subsets, with memory CD8+ cells showing far lower diversity.

Naive CD8+ T cells were CD45RO-CCR7+CD27+CD95-. In preparing the TRB cDNA libraries, 5' RACE with UMI labels was used. TCRdb reprocessed the 5' RACE reads, with one entry per CDR3 protein and no DNA. This sample contains over 40,000 distinct CDR3 sequences. A note on this clonotype: Antigen: not known.

The CDR3 totals 14 residues. CDR1 and CDR2 (germline): SQVTM, ANQGSEA. This clonotype originated in a human donor in good health. Some clones in this sample may be carry-over from other donors' samples. Source material: naive CXCR3- CD8+ T cells from blood. Indicated subset: CD45RO-CCR7+CD27+CD95- naive CD8+ T cells lacking CXCR3 (TNR3-). The chain has TRBV29-1 and TRBJ2-2; the TCRdb call, TRBD1, lacks DNA for checking. CDR3 protein: CSVVAGFNAGELFF.